This paragraph covers one TCR beta chain sequence. Its antigen remains unidentified. The input lacks base qualities; no much larger clone sits a single base away. The immunoSEQ Assay, a bias-controlled multiplex PCR, was used to amplify TCRbeta CDR3 regions from genomic DNA. The authors' analysis ran thus. Within the assay, amplification of reference gene primers was used to estimate how many nucleated cells each sample contained. To quantify the absolute abundance of each unique TCRbeta CDR3 rearrangement, sequence reads were collapsed and filtered. For each sample, productive Simpson clonality was calculated as the square root of Simpson's diversity index across productive rearrangements. TCRdb limited this immuneACCESS table to in-frame rearrangements with V and J called. A share of clones is missing; checked studies link under half to unresolved V genes, and the rest is unexplained. Clone size and the V and J calls come from that table; the DNA yielded D and trimming. In this sample the table shows 200,000 or so clones, over 80% of which occur a single time. The ten largest clones add up to about 6% of the sample.

The collaborating institutions used their own protocols to collect whole blood in K2EDTA tubes. For TCRbeta analysis, collaborators shipped samples in one of three forms: frozen whole blood, isolated PBMCs, or DNA extracted from either of those sample types. The CDR3, cysteine through phenylalanine, is 16 amino acids long. Just the 48-base CDR3 DNA is kept, in frame starting at base 1. Trimming removed 4 bases from V and 0 bases from J, leaving 14 bases between the germline ends. Sequences SGDLS (CDR1) and YYNGEE (CDR2) are obtained from the germline V gene. These data come from a study of blood T cell repertoires in COVID-19 (TCRdb year 2020). As for the study more broadly: Samples covering the acute and convalescent phases of COVID-19 were provided by collaborators in the United States, Italy and Spain. Where available, HLA class I and class II types were taken from metadata supplied by the sample provider and were not determined by assay-based typing. The prospective study material was composed of cDNA or gDNA derived from T cells, B-cell-depleted T cells, or PBMCs. Deeply sampled blood TCRbeta repertoires from subjects exposed to, actively infected with, or recovered from COVID-19 were included in the dataset. The samples were drawn from two sources: the first 160 participants of the ongoing ImmuneRACE study, and 1,000 to 1,500 subjects contributed by 6 global collaborators. The repertoires were released in a freely available public database meant as a resource for research on the immune response to SARS-CoV-2. A de-identified subject ID, COVID-19 status, age in years and sex were almost always included in the sample metadata. Overall study outcomes, separate from this receptor: The quantity of clinical and demographic metadata differed by source and by participant and was supplied without curation.

The sequence derives from a woman in her forties with acute or convalescent COVID-19. Sequencing was carried out using peripheral blood. The chain is made from TRBV9 and TRBJ2-1; TRBD2 could be the D gene, as 5 bases match. The encoded CDR3 is CASSPRSALSYNEQFF. The bases read TGTGCCAGCAGCCCCCGTAGCGCCCTCTCCTACAATGAGCAGTTCTTC.